The 31 T cell receptor beta chains given below trace back to one sample, sequenced in a study of spatial heterogeneity in lung cancer. TCRdb reprocessed the 5' RACE reads via MiXCR and lists one record per CDR3 protein. The table includes about 52,000 distinct CDR3 sequences, approximately 7% detected once. Specified time point: sample taken at primary tumor resection. In each case, whole RNA from tumor, nontumor lung or frozen PBMC was sequenced unsorted. The starting material was PBMCs, obtained at surgery. The receptors stem from a female donor with early-stage non-small cell lung cancer.

This clonotype was recorded many times. This sequence joins TRBV25-1 and TRBJ2-7, with D perhaps matching TRBD1 or TRBD2 (5 bases each). CDR3 length: 11 amino acids. V was trimmed by 6 bases and J by 4 bases, leaving 7 bases between them. Germline assignment: CDR1 MGHDK and CDR2 SYGVNS. CDR3 sequence: CASSEGYEQYF. The CDR3, as DNA: TGTGCCAGCAGCGAGGGGTACGAGCAGTACTTC.

The chain is built from TRBV10-2 and TRBJ2-3, with 14 bases identical to TRBD2. This CDR3 is built from 17 residues. The V gene's germline CDR1 is WSHSY and CDR2 SAAADI. With 8 bases clipped from V and 4 bases from J, the junction kept 11 bases outside the gene matches. CDR3 protein: CASSGLAGGGRSDTQYF. Here the CDR3 DNA reads TGCGCCAGCTCCGGACTAGCGGGGGGAGGGAGATCAGATACGCAGTATTTT.

This clonotype was observed a few times. V gene TRBV7-3 combines with J gene TRBJ2-3; D not certain. V was shortened by 5 bases and J by 3 bases, with 15 bases between the two germline ends. CDR1 is SGHTA and CDR2 is FQGTGA in the germline V gene. The CDR3 runs 15 residues. As DNA, the CDR3 is TGTGCCAGCAGCCACTTAGGTCCATTAACAGATACGCAGTATTTT. Its protein is CASSHLGPLTDTQYF.

This clonotype was counted many times. J is TRBJ2-7 and V is TRBV7-9, with TRBD1 identical over 7 bases. Losses at the gene ends were 7 bases for V and 5 bases for J; bases not matched to a gene: 8. Per the germline V gene, CDR1 is SEHNR and CDR2 is FQNEAQ (reference sequence). CDR3 size: 13 residues. CDR3 sequence: CASTEGQLHEQYF. The CDR3 coding sequence is TGTGCCAGCACCGAGGGACAGTTACACGAGCAGTACTTC.

There are many counts of this clonotype. The junction differs from germline at one of its ends, possibly a read error. The chain employs TRBV30 and TRBJ2-1; the D gene is possibly TRBD2 (5 bases). This CDR3 is built from 14 residues. The germline V gene encodes CDR1 GTSNPN and CDR2 SVGIG (reference sequence). The CDR3 spells CAWKGAGSHNEQFF. The CDR3 DNA follows: TGTGCCTGGAAAGGTGCGGGCTCCCACAATGAGCAGTTCTTC.

This clonotype has only a few counts. The chain is built from TRBV18 and TRBJ2-3; D gene unclear. Germline V gene sequence: CDR1 KGHSH, CDR2 LQKENI. The V end was cut by 2 bases, the J end by 2 bases, with 11 bases between. The CDR3 is made up of 15 amino acids. The CDR3 sequence is CASSPRRVNTDTQYF. CDR3 sequence (DNA): TGTGCCAGCTCACCAAGACGGGTCAACACAGATACGCAGTATTTT.

This clonotype was found many times. The chain carries TRBV3-1 and TRBJ1-3, with unresolved D. The CDR3 contains 14 residues. Trimming took off 4 bases at V and 4 bases at J, with 11 bases between the two ends. From germline, CDR1 is LGHDT and CDR2 YNNKEL (reference sequence). The CDR3 DNA is TGTGCCAGCAGCCCGACGAATTCCGGAAACACCATATATTTT. Translated: CASSPTNSGNTIYF. Full variable domain (missing parts from reference TRBV3-1 and TRBJ1-3): DTAVSQTPKYLVTQMGNDKSIKCEQNLGHDTMYWYKQDSKKFLKIMFSYNNKELIINETVPNRFSPKSPDKAHLNLHINSLELGDSAVYFCASSPTNSGNTIYFGEGSWLTVV.

This clonotype was seen ten or more times. The chain has TRBV5-1 and TRBJ2-5; no clear D. V shed 0 bases and J shed 5 bases, with 14 bases lying between them. The germline V gene encodes CDR1 SGHRS and CDR2 YFSETQ. This CDR3 comprises 15 residues. The CDR3: CASSLVVGDGETQYF. The CDR3 DNA is TGCGCCAGCAGCTTGGTTGTCGGCGACGGGGAGACCCAGTACTTC.

In its sample, this clonotype was seen many times. This chain uses TRBV11-2 with TRBJ1-2; D gene uncertain. This CDR3 comprises 18 residues. Trimming pared 1 base from V and 7 bases from J, leaving 25 bases between. The germline V gene has CDR1 SGHAT and CDR2 FQNNGV. In DNA, the CDR3 is TGTGCCAGCAGCTTAGGAAGAATCGATGACAAGTATAAGGGTGGCTACACCTTC. It yields the protein CASSLGRIDDKYKGGYTF.

This chain joins TRBV5-1 and TRBJ2-5; the D gene is possibly TRBD2 (5 bases). V was cut by 0 bases and J by 1 base, with 7 bases left in between. There are 14 residues in the CDR3. Germline V CDR1 and CDR2: SGHRS, YFSETQ. The CDR3 reads CASSLDGIQETQYF. The CDR3 DNA sequence: TGCGCCAGCAGCTTGGACGGGATCCAAGAGACCCAGTACTTC.

The gene calls are TRBV11-2 and TRBJ2-5; 10 bases are a match to TRBD1. Trimming removed 4 bases from V and 5 bases from J; junction bases left unmatched: 1. CDR3 length equals 13 residues. Germline V lookup: CDR1 SGHAT, CDR2 FQNNGV. CDR3 DNA: TGTGCCAGCAGCTCGGACAGGGGGGAGACCCAGTACTTC. This gives the protein CASSSDRGETQYF.

Comment on this clonotype: Being one base from a much bigger clone, this may be a read error. This is likely a read error, given that the CDR3 carries no conserved phenylalanine or tryptophan at its end. The genes are TRBV12-3 or TRBV12-4 and TRBJ2-3, with D hard to call. The CDR3 spans 13 residues. The ends were cut back, 6 bases at V and 2 bases at J, with 9 bases in the middle. The CDR3 DNA is TGTGCCAGCAGCCGCGAGAACACAGATACGCAGTATTCT. Translation gives CASSRENTDTQYS.

This clonotype was found a few times. At one boundary the junction diverges from the germline segment, which might be a read error. The CDR3 DNA is TGTGCCAGCGGTAGACAGGGAAGCGATCACCTACACTTC. Amino acid sequence: CASGRQGSDHLHF. This rearrangement joins TRBV5-6 to TRBJ2-1, with 7 bases identical to TRBD1. CDR1 and CDR2 (germline): SGHDT, YYEEEE. The CDR3 sequence is 13 residues long. The full variable domain, rest sourced from reference TRBV5-6 and TRBJ2-1, is DAGVTQSPTHLIKTRGQQVTLRCSPKSGHDTVSWYQQALGQGPQFIFQYYEEEERQRGNFPDRFSGHQFPNYSSELNVNALLLGDSALYLCASGRQGSDHLHFGPGTRLTVL.

Ten or more counts support this clonotype. CDR3 sequence: CASSGIQGTEAFF. The CDR3 DNA reads as TGTGCCAGCAGCGGAATACAGGGAACTGAAGCTTTCTTT. J is TRBJ1-1 and V is TRBV27; maybe TRBD1 (6 bases). This CDR3 is built from 13 residues. Germline CDR1 MNHEY, CDR2 SMNVEV (reference sequence). V was cut by 6 bases and J by 5 bases, with 13 bases left in between.

This chain connects TRBV7-9 to TRBJ1-2, with 7 bases matching TRBD1. The junction had 7 bases not matched to a gene; V was cut back by 5 bases and J by 4 bases. This CDR3 spans 14 amino acids. From germline, CDR1 is SEHNR and CDR2 FQNEAQ (reference sequence). CDR3 region: CASSLRQGIYGYTF. The CDR3, as DNA: TGTGCCAGCAGCCTACGACAGGGTATCTATGGCTACACCTTC.

In its sample, this clonotype was seen a few times. The V gene is TRBV28, the J gene TRBJ2-1; 13 nucleotides line up with TRBD2. Germline V CDR1 and CDR2: MDHEN, SYDVKM. This CDR3 contains 14 residues. The J segment lost 15 bases and the V segment lost 4 bases, leaving 9 bases of the junction unmatched. The CDR3 region has the DNA TGTGCCAGCAGTTCCCCGACTAGCGGGGGGCGGCTGTTCTTC. Its translation: CASSSPTSGGRLFF.

This clonotype was seen many times. This chain joins TRBV28 and TRBJ2-2, with D hard to call. The germline V and J ends were trimmed by 6 bases and 7 bases, with 6 bases remaining between them. Germline assignment: CDR1 MDHEN and CDR2 SYDVKM. This CDR3 is 11 amino acids long. CDR3: CASSVYGELFF. The DNA of the CDR3 is TGTGCCAGCAGCGTATACGGGGAGCTGTTTTTT.

This clonotype was counted many times. The chain combines TRBV6-1 with TRBJ1-3, with D unresolved. This CDR3 is built from 12 residues. Per germline, CDR1 MNHNS and CDR2 SASEGT. Deletions cut 4 bases from V and 1 base from J, with 2 bases between. The DNA for the CDR3 is TGTGCCAGCAGTGCGTCTGGAAACACCATATATTTT. Protein sequence: CASSASGNTIYF.

This chain uses TRBV7-3 with TRBJ2-1; TRBD1 or TRBD2 may be the D gene (5 bases each). Trimming left V 1 base short and J 0 bases short, with 10 bases between. The CDR3 length is 16 residues. Per the germline V gene, CDR1 is SGHTA and CDR2 is FQGTGA. This CDR3 reads CASSLNGGSSYNEQFF. DNA of the CDR3: TGTGCCAGCAGCTTAAATGGGGGAAGCTCCTACAATGAGCAGTTCTTC.

This clonotype has just a few counts. This rearrangement joins TRBV5-1 to TRBJ1-1, with a possible D match to TRBD1 (6 bases). The CDR3 length is 14 residues. In germline, CDR1 is SGHRS, CDR2 YFSETQ. Trimming took 1 base from V and 1 from J, leaving 8 bases between them. CDR3 in amino acids: CASSLTGQNTEAFF. DNA for the CDR3: TGCGCCAGCAGCTTGACGGGACAGAACACTGAAGCTTTCTTT.

This clonotype was observed a few times. The chain combines TRBV5-4 with TRBJ2-7, with D possibly matching TRBD2 (6 bases). The CDR3 is made up of 14 amino acids. Germline V CDR1 and CDR2: SGHNT, YYREEE (reference sequence). Trimming left V 1 base short and J 6 bases short, with 14 bases between. The CDR3 loop is CASSLIGAGSEQYF. As DNA, the CDR3 is TGTGCCAGCAGCTTGATAGGCGCGGGGTCCGAGCAGTACTTC.

This clonotype was counted ten times or more. This chain joins TRBV7-2 and TRBJ2-6; no clear D. Looked up from germline, CDR1 is SGHTA and CDR2 is FQGNSA. Trimming removed 1 base at V and 3 bases at J, with 16 bases between. The CDR3 spans 18 residues. Here the CDR3 DNA reads TGTGCCAGCAGCTTAGACAGTTCCCCAAGTTTTGGGGCCAACGTCCTGACTTTC. Translated: CASSLDSSPSFGANVLTF.

This clonotype was found a few times. The rearrangement links TRBV20-1 to TRBJ2-5; D is tentatively TRBD1 or TRBD2 (5 bases each). The CDR3 extends over 14 amino acids. Germline CDR1 and CDR2: DFQATT and SNEGSKA (reference sequence). V gave up 6 bases and J gave up 5 bases, with 19 bases separating them. Here the CDR3 DNA reads TGCAGTGCCCCTCCCGGACATGGCGGGGAGACCCAGTACTTC. This codes for CSAPPGHGGETQYF.

Comment on this clonotype: An end of the junction does not agree with germline; a read error may underlie this. The chain carries TRBV7-2 and TRBJ2-4; no reliable D call. This CDR3 is built from 14 residues. Germline V gene sequence: CDR1 SGHTA, CDR2 FQGNSA. CDR3 residues: CASSPRRGKHIQYF. The CDR3 DNA reads as TGTGCCAGCAGCCCCAGGAGAGGCAAACACATTCAGTACTTC.

V is TRBV6-2 or TRBV6-3 and J is TRBJ2-1; no firm D call. The CDR3 extends over 11 amino acids. The germline V and J ends were trimmed by 7 bases and 6 bases, with 7 bases remaining between them. CDR1 and CDR2 (germline): MNHEY, SVGEGT. The CDR3 sequence is CASTHSNEQFF. In DNA, the CDR3 is TGTGCCAGCACCCACAGCAATGAGCAGTTCTTC.

This clonotype has ten or more counts. V gene TRBV2 combines with J gene TRBJ2-3; D ambiguous. Germline loops: CDR1 SNHLY, CDR2 FYNNEI. There are 14 residues in the CDR3. V dropped 2 bases and J dropped 2 bases, with 8 bases sitting between them. The CDR3 nucleotides are TGTGCCAGCAGTGAACTGATAGCCACAGATACGCAGTATTTT. Amino acids: CASSELIATDTQYF.

At least ten counts were recorded for this clonotype. The rearrangement joins TRBV9 to TRBJ2-3, with 7 bases lining up with TRBD2. In germline, CDR1 is SGDLS, CDR2 YYNGEE. After removal of 4 bases from V and 2 bases from J, the junction contained 4 bases not matched to a gene. The CDR3 spans 14 residues. The CDR3 DNA is TGTGCCAGCAGCACCCGGGACTACACAGATACGCAGTATTTT. Translation gives CASSTRDYTDTQYF.

This clonotype was detected many times. The V and J genes are TRBV20-1 and TRBJ1-1; TRBD1 might be the D (5 bases). The CDR3 runs 12 residues. Germline CDR1 and CDR2: DFQATT and SNEGSKA (reference sequence). The CDR3 bases are TGCAGCCCAATGACACCCGACAGAGGAGCTTTCTTT. It yields the protein CSPMTPDRGAFF.

This clonotype was found many times. This chain joins TRBV2 and TRBJ2-7, with D possibly matching TRBD1 (5 bases). Germline-derived CDR1 and CDR2 are SNHLY and FYNNEI. The CDR3 extends over 14 amino acids. Trimming removed 2 bases from V and 7 bases from J, with 15 bases in between. As DNA, the CDR3 is TGTGCCAGCAGTGAATTGGCCAGGGTATATGAGCAGTACTTC. This gives the protein CASSELARVYEQYF.

This clonotype has ten or more counts. This chain's CDR3 is CASSRTGEKLFF. CDR3 sequence (DNA): TGTGCCAGCAGCCGGACAGGGGAAAAACTGTTTTTT. The V call is TRBV6-5, the J call TRBJ1-4, with 8 bases identical to TRBD1. Germline V lookup: CDR1 MNHEY, CDR2 SVGAGI. This CDR3 contains 12 residues. The V gene end was trimmed by 6 bases and the J gene end by 8 bases; junction bases not matched to a gene: 2.

There are many counts of this clonotype. The chain links TRBV7-6 to TRBJ2-3, with D perhaps assigned TRBD1 or TRBD2 (5 bases each). This CDR3 contains 16 residues. CDR1 SGHVS and CDR2 FNYEAQ come from the germline V gene. Trimming cost V 5 bases and J 0 bases, with 15 bases left between them. The DNA of the CDR3 is TGTGCCAGCAGCGCCACGTTCGGGGCTAGCACAGATACGCAGTATTTT. Translation gives CASSATFGASTDTQYF.